This T cell receptor beta chain was sequenced for a study of T-cell memory formation after mild COVID-19. Study outcomes and limitations: Second-wave clones peaking on day 37 lacked confirmed SARS-CoV-2 specificity.

TCRdb re-called the 5' RACE reads through MiXCR, storing one row per CDR3 protein. The sample carries roughly 110,000 distinct CDR3 sequences, around 12% recorded once. Only a few counts were recorded for this clonotype. What it binds is unknown. Material for sequencing was PBMCs or a T cell subset sorted from them (not recorded which). The sequence was obtained from an adult woman who had mild COVID-19 (a few samples of this study predate the infection). Cell type and time point are not known.

The CDR3 nucleotides read TGTGCCAGTAGTATAGATACCGCGGGAGGGGGCACCGGGGAGCTGTTTTTT. Protein sequence: CASSIDTAGGGTGELFF. J is TRBJ2-2 and V is TRBV19; 9 bases fit TRBD2. The CDR3 runs 17 residues. Trimming removed 0 bases from V and 4 bases from J; junction bases left unmatched: 6. Germline CDR1 LNHDA, CDR2 SQIVND (reference sequence).